This T cell receptor beta chain was retrieved from a study of OX40 agonist ivuxolimab in advanced cancers. Study-wide background: Males comprised 82.7% of the group, whose mean age was around 62 years (range roughly 23 to 80). Partial responses were achieved by three patients, one with hepatocellular carcinoma and two with cutaneous melanoma. General study findings and limits: Researchers did not determine the expanded peripheral T cells' antigen specificity.

This clone was observed a handful of times. Its antigen is not identified. Sequencing used immunoSEQ multiplex PCR; TCRdb keeps in-frame clones, though not all of them. There are some 95,000 clones in the sample; about 90% occur only once, and roughly 0.5% lies in the top ten. Blood samples were obtained at baseline, cycle 4 day 1, and cycle 7 day 1. The CDR3 has 11 amino acids. Germline CDR1 and CDR2: GTSNPN and SVGIG (reference sequence). The ends were cut back, 2 bases at V and 6 bases at J, with 2 bases in the middle. J is TRBJ1-6 and V is TRBV30; unclear D gene. The source is an adult with an advanced solid tumor such as melanoma, head and neck, liver or kidney cancer. This material consisted of CD4+ or CD8+ T cells sorted from blood, taken in a trial of the OX40 agonist ivuxolimab. The CDR3 DNA reads TGTGCCTGGAGTTCTAATTCACCCCTCCACTTT. It encodes CAWSSNSPLHF.